Each of the 23 T cell receptor beta chains below was sequenced from the same sample in a study of molecular identifiers for immune sequencing clone quantification. TCRdb called the PCR reads again in MiXCR, with one record for every CDR3 protein. This sample has more than 550,000 distinct CDR3 sequences; approximately 24% occur once, and the top ten carry about 0.84%. Material for sequencing was naive CD8+ T cells from blood, with Jurkat cell RNA spiked in. As to subset: FACS-sorted CD8+CD4-CCR7+CD45RA+ naive T cells. These receptors originate from a human donor in good health. Some libraries in this study had Jurkat cell RNA spiked in.

This clonotype was detected ten times or more. This chain links TRBV20-1 with TRBJ2-3; no reliable D call. Germline-derived CDR1 and CDR2 are DFQATT and SNEGSKA (reference sequence). V gave up 5 bases and J gave up 1 base, with 13 bases separating them. The CDR3 contains 14 residues. The CDR3, as DNA: TGCAGTGCTGAGGCGCGGCAGCGCACAGATACGCAGTATTTT. Protein sequence: CSAEARQRTDTQYF.

This clonotype was counted many times. The chain employs TRBV6-6 and TRBJ1-2, with a weak D call TRBD1 (6 bases). The CDR3 has 15 residues. V was cut by 5 bases and J by 4 bases, with 17 bases left in between. Germline V gene data show CDR1 as MNHNY and CDR2 as SVGAGI (reference sequence). CDR3 DNA sequence: TGTGCCAGCAGTCCAGGGGTACCGACAGTCTATGGCTACACCTTC. Translated, it gives CASSPGVPTVYGYTF.

The chain couples TRBV5-6 to TRBJ2-7; D is possibly TRBD2 (5 bases). Trimming stripped 1 base from V and 3 bases from J, with 11 bases between. CDR3 size: 14 residues. Germline V CDR1 and CDR2: SGHDT, YYEEEE. The CDR3 region has the DNA TGTGCCAGCAGCTTGTTGAGACGGGGCTACGAGCAGTACTTC. This encodes CASSLLRRGYEQYF. Filled out from reference TRBV5-6 and TRBJ2-7, the complete variable domain reads DAGVTQSPTHLIKTRGQQVTLRCSPKSGHDTVSWYQQALGQGPQFIFQYYEEEERQRGNFPDRFSGHQFPNYSSELNVNALLLGDSALYLCASSLLRRGYEQYFGPGTRLTVT.

Turning to this clonotype: Since a much larger clone is just one base distant, this may be a read error. This chain connects TRBV4-3 to TRBJ1-1; perhaps TRBD1 as D (6 bases). The CDR3 contains 15 residues. The V gene lost 3 bases and the J gene lost 3 bases, with 14 bases spanning the gap. Germline V CDR1 and CDR2: LGHNA, YSLEER. This chain's CDR3 is CASSQHSAGDTEAFF. In nucleotides, the CDR3 is TGCGCCAGCAGCCAGCATAGCGCAGGGGACACTGAAGCTTTCTTT.

To note about this clonotype: This clone may be a read error of a much larger clone one base away. The chain couples TRBV18 to TRBJ2-3; D is unclear. Germline V gives CDR1 KGHSH, CDR2 LQKENI. The CDR3 runs to 15 residues. CDR3 coding DNA: TGTGCCAGCTCACCGTCGACCTCATCCACAGATACGCGGTATTTT. This sequence encodes CASSPSTSSTDTRYF.

The chain links TRBV28 to TRBJ2-1; TRBD1 agrees at 11 bases. The V gene end was trimmed by 8 bases and the J gene end by 8 bases; junction bases not matched to a gene: 11. This CDR3 contains 15 residues. Germline values: CDR1 MDHEN, CDR2 SYDVKM. CDR3 nucleotides: TGTGCCAGCTCATTCGGACAGGGGGCCCTACATGAGCAGTTCTTC. Amino acid sequence: CASSFGQGALHEQFF.

The rearrangement uses TRBV4-3 and TRBJ1-1; D uncertain. The V gene lost 2 bases and the J gene lost 4 bases, with 17 bases spanning the gap. CDR1 is LGHNA, CDR2 YSLEER, per germline. The CDR3 has 16 residues. CDR3 DNA sequence: TGCGCCAGCAGCCAACCTCCGACCACAGCGGGCACTGAAGCTTTCTTT. Its protein is CASSQPPTTAGTEAFF.

This clonotype was counted once. This CDR3 fails to terminate in the conserved phenylalanine or tryptophan, so it likely reflects a read error. J is TRBJ1-6 and V is TRBV4-3; possible D gene TRBD1, 6 bases. V was cut by 0 bases and J by 9 bases, with 15 bases left in between. The germline gives CDR1 LGHNA, CDR2 YSLEER. The CDR3 is 16 amino acids. CDR3 residues: CASSQEGTGGLSPLHS. CDR3 bases: TGCGCCAGCAGCCAAGAGGGGACGGGGGGCCTTTCACCCCTCCACTCT.

The chain couples TRBV25-1 to TRBJ2-2; D is possibly TRBD2 (6 bases). With 10 bases removed from V and 6 bases from J, the gap between germline ends came to 21 bases. The CDR3 has 15 residues. Germline V gives CDR1 MGHDK, CDR2 SYGVNS. CDR3 sequence reads: CATEDQGLSPGELFF. In nucleotides, the CDR3 is TGTGCCACCGAGGACCAGGGACTCTCTCCCGGGGAGCTGTTTTTT.

This clonotype was found a few times. V usage is TRBV9 and J usage is TRBJ1-2; tentative D call: TRBD1 (6 bases). The germline CDR1 and CDR2 sequences are SGDLS and YYNGEE. The CDR3 sequence is 15 residues long. The V end was cut by 3 bases, the J end by 3 bases, with 15 bases between. The CDR3 is CASSATLQGYYGYTF. As DNA, the CDR3 is TGTGCCAGCAGCGCTACCCTACAGGGATACTATGGCTACACCTTC. Combining the CDR3 with reference TRBV9 and TRBJ1-2 gives the whole variable domain DSGVTQTPKHLITATGQRVTLRCSPRSGDLSVYWYQQSLDQGLQFLIQYYNGEERAKGNILERFSAQQFPDLHSELNLSSLELGDSALYFCASSATLQGYYGYTFGSGTRLTVV.

This clonotype was seen ten or more times. The chain recombines TRBV15 with TRBJ2-7, with 8 nucleotides matching TRBD1. The CDR3 extends over 16 amino acids. Germline assignment: CDR1 LNHNV and CDR2 YYDKDF (reference sequence). Losses at the gene ends were 0 bases for V and 4 bases for J; bases not matched to a gene: 8. The CDR3 loop is CATSRDRWQGAYEQYF. The CDR3 DNA reads TGTGCCACCAGCAGAGATCGGTGGCAGGGGGCTTACGAGCAGTACTTC. The entire variable domain, with the rest obtained from reference TRBV15 and TRBJ2-7, is as follows: DAMVIQNPRYQVTQFGKPVTLSCSQTLNHNVMYWYQQKSSQAPKLLFHYYDKDFNNEADTPDNFQSRRPNTSFCFLDIRSPGLGDTAMYLCATSRDRWQGAYEQYFGPGTRLTVT.

J is TRBJ2-5 and V is TRBV6-1, with D possibly matching TRBD2 (5 bases). The CDR3 has 14 amino acids. Per the germline V gene, CDR1 is MNHNS and CDR2 is SASEGT. The germline V and J ends were trimmed by 8 bases and 0 bases, with 13 bases remaining between them. CDR3 bases: TGTGCCAGCGGCTCCGGGGTGTACCAAGAGACCCAGTACTTC. This sequence encodes CASGSGVYQETQYF.

This clonotype has a count of ten or more. The chain recombines TRBV10-2 with TRBJ2-3; D not certain. This CDR3 has 10 residues. The germline V and J ends were trimmed by 6 bases and 10 bases, with 8 bases remaining between them. Germline CDR1 reads WSHSY; CDR2 reads SAAADI. The CDR3 DNA sequence: TGCGCCAGCAGAGGCGGTGCGCAGTATTTT. Amino acids: CASRGGAQYF.

The rearrangement links TRBV5-4 to TRBJ2-7; the D gene is possibly TRBD1 (5 bases). The CDR3 consists of 14 residues. V was cut by 3 bases and J by 3 bases, with 13 bases left in between. CDR1 and CDR2 from the germline V gene are SGHNT and YYREEE (reference sequence). CDR3 nucleotide sequence: TGTGCCAGCAGCTGGTTAGGCAGGGACTACGAGCAGTACTTC. Encoded protein: CASSWLGRDYEQYF.

This clonotype was detected ten times or more. The V call is TRBV9, the J call TRBJ1-1; D is ambiguous. Deletions cut 4 bases from V and 5 bases from J, with 12 bases between. The CDR3 is made up of 13 amino acids. Germline V CDR1 and CDR2: SGDLS, YYNGEE. CDR3 sequence (DNA): TGTGCCAGCAGCCCCACCGCGGGAACTGAAGCTTTCTTT. Translated, it gives CASSPTAGTEAFF.

This clonotype showed up just a few times. The gene calls are TRBV7-2 and TRBJ2-1; 7 positions agree with TRBD1. The junction had 8 bases not matched to a gene; V was cut back by 5 bases and J by 4 bases. CDR1 is SGHTA and CDR2 is FQGNSA in the germline V gene. The CDR3 is 15 residues long. This chain's CDR3 is CASSPGGSAYNEQFF. CDR3 nucleotide sequence: TGTGCCAGCAGCCCAGGGGGTAGCGCGTACAATGAGCAGTTCTTC.

This clonotype has more than one count but fewer than ten. The chain employs TRBV19 and TRBJ2-2; weak D call: TRBD1 (6 bases). V gave up 4 bases and J gave up 4 bases, with 19 bases separating them. Germline CDR1 LNHDA, CDR2 SQIVND (reference sequence). CDR3 size: 17 residues. CDR3 bases: TGTGCCAGTAGTACCCCGTTCCCAGGGGCGGGCACCGGGGAGCTGTTTTTT. Translated, it gives CASSTPFPGAGTGELFF.

In this sample, this clonotype turned up many times. The rearrangement joins TRBV4-1 to TRBJ2-2; a possible D gene is TRBD1 (6 bases). Trimming took off 0 bases at V and 1 base at J, with 15 bases between the two ends. Germline V gene sequence: CDR1 MGHRA, CDR2 YSYEKL. CDR3 length: 18 amino acids. CDR3 sequence: CASSQDSTGTLNTGELFF. As DNA, the CDR3 is TGCGCCAGCAGCCAAGATTCTACCGGGACACTGAACACCGGGGAGCTGTTTTTT.

This clonotype appeared a few times. The rearrangement joins TRBV10-3 to TRBJ2-1; tentatively, D is TRBD2 (5 bases). V was pared by 8 bases and J by 6 bases, with 14 bases between. The CDR3 extends over 13 amino acids. From germline, CDR1 is ENHRY and CDR2 SYGVKD. The CDR3 DNA sequence: TGTGCCATCTCGAGGGCTGAATCCAATGAGCAGTTCTTC. Translating it yields CAISRAESNEQFF.

This clonotype was detected a few times. The chain uses TRBV7-9 and TRBJ1-1; 9 bases line up with TRBD1. Germline V gives CDR1 SEHNR, CDR2 FQNEAQ (reference sequence). The length of the CDR3 is 15 residues. After removal of 5 bases from V and 7 bases from J, the junction contained 11 bases not matched to a gene. The CDR3 loop is CASSPLGQGRFEAFF. In DNA, the CDR3 is TGTGCCAGCAGCCCGTTGGGACAGGGTCGATTTGAAGCTTTCTTT.

There are many counts of this clonotype. The chain combines TRBV29-1 with TRBJ2-3; possibly TRBD2 for D (6 bases). The CDR3 loop spans 13 amino acids. The germline V and J ends were trimmed by 7 bases and 2 bases, with 13 bases remaining between them. In germline, CDR1 is SQVTM, CDR2 ANQGSEA. CDR3 sequence: CSEGLSNTDTQYF. DNA of the CDR3: TGCAGCGAGGGACTTAGTAACACAGATACGCAGTATTTT.

At least ten counts were recorded for this clonotype. The V call is TRBV12-3 or TRBV12-4, the J call TRBJ2-7; tentative D call: TRBD1 (6 bases). V was trimmed by 0 bases and J by 4 bases, leaving 10 bases between them. The CDR3 runs 14 residues. The CDR3 DNA sequence: TGTGCCAGCAGTTTAGCTCCACAGGGATACGAGCAGTACTTC. As protein: CASSLAPQGYEQYF.

This clonotype was recorded many times. The rearrangement links TRBV6-5 to TRBJ2-1, with 9 bases aligning to TRBD1. Germline V gives CDR1 MNHEY, CDR2 SVGAGI. The CDR3 has 13 amino acids. V lost 5 bases and J lost 8; bases outside the gene matches: 4. The CDR3 sequence is CASSRTGDDEQFF. The CDR3 bases are TGTGCCAGCAGTCGGACAGGGGACGATGAGCAGTTCTTC.